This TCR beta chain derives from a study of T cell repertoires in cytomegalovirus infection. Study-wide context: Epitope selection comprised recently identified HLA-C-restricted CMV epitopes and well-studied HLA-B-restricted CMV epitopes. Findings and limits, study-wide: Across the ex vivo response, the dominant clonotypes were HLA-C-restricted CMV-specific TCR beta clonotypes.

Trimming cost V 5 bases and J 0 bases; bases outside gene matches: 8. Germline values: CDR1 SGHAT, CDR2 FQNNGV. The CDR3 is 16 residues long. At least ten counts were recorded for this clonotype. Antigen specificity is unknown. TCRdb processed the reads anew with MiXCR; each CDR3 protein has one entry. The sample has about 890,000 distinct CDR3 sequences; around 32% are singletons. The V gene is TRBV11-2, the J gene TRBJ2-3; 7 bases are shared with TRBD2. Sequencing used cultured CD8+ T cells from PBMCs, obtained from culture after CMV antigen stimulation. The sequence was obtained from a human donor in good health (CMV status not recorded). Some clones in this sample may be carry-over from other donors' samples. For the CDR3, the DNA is TGTGCCAGCAGCGCCATAACGGGAGGAAGCACAGATACGCAGTATTTT. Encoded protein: CASSAITGGSTDTQYF.